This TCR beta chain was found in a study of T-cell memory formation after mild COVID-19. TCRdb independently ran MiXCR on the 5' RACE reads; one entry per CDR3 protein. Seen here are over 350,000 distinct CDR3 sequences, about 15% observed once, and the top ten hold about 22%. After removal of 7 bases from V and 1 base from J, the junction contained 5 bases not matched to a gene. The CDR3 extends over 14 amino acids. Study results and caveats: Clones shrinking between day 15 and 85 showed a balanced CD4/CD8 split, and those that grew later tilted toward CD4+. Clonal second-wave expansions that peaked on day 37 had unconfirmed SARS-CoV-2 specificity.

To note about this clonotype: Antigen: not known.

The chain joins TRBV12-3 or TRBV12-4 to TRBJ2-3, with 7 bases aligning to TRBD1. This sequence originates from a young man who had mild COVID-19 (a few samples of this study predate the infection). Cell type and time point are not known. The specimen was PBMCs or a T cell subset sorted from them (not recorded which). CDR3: CASNDRVRTDTQYF. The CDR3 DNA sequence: TGTGCCAGCAATGACAGGGTACGCACAGATACGCAGTATTTT.